A selection of T cell receptor beta chains follows, all from one sample in a study of T cell repertoires in cytomegalovirus infection. These receptors are not linked to any known antigen. TCRdb re-derived calls from the reads in MiXCR, one entry per CDR3 protein. Of hundreds of thousands of distinct CDR3 sequences detected, roughly a third appear once; the ten largest clones hold roughly 18%. The sequencing used cultured PBMCs, collected from culture after CMV antigen stimulation. The receptor source for this set is a human donor in good health (CMV status not recorded). Some clones in this sample may be carry-over from other donors' samples. CDR3s include the opening cysteine and the closing phenylalanine or tryptophan. D genes are given only for firm matches. Size values are once, few and many counts, or a class for expanded clones, and some rows have none.

j_call v_call cdr3_length clone_size d_call cdr3_nt cdr3_aa
TRBJ2-7 TRBV19 13 - - TGTGCCAGTAGTATACTTGGATCCCACGAGCAGTACTTC CASSILGSHEQYF
TRBJ1-1 TRBV4-1 15 - - TGCGCCAGCAGCTCCCGGGGGACGGCGAACACTGAAGCTTTCTTT CASSSRGTANTEAFF
TRBJ2-1 TRBV7-8 13 many - TGTGCCAGCAGCCCTACTCGTCACAATGAGCAGTTCTTC CASSPTRHNEQFF
TRBJ2-1 TRBV7-6 17 - TRBD2 TGTGCCAGCAAGAGGCTAGCGGGAGGTAGCTCCTACAATGAGCAGTTCTTC CASKRLAGGSSYNEQFF
TRBJ2-5 TRBV2 12 - - TGTGCCAGCAGTGACGGGTGGGAGACCCAGTACTTC CASSDGWETQYF
TRBJ2-7 TRBV20-1 13 - - TGCAGTGTTCACCGGGACCCATACAGGGAGCAGTACTTC CSVHRDPYREQYF
TRBJ2-1 TRBV27 16 once - TGTGCCAGCAGGCCCCTGGGGGGTAGCTCCTACAATGAGCAGTTCTTC CASRPLGGSSYNEQFF
TRBJ2-5 TRBV7-2 14 many - TGTGCCAGCAGCTTAGTGGACGCCCGGGGGACCCAGTACTTC CASSLVDARGTQYF
TRBJ2-3 TRBV7-2 13 many - TGTGCCAGCAGCTTAGGGTTCAGGGATACGCAGTATTTT CASSLGFRDTQYF
TRBJ2-1 TRBV27 16 - TRBD2 TGTGCCAGCAGCCTCTTAGCGGGAGGGCCCAACAATGAGCAGTTCTTC CASSLLAGGPNNEQFF
TRBJ2-3 TRBV29-1 13 - - TGCAGCGCCGCCCCACTCAACACAGATACGCAGTATTTT CSAAPLNTDTQYF
TRBJ1-6 TRBV7-2 16 many - TGTGCCAGCAGCTTAGTGGCCCGCCTAAATAATTCACCCCTCCACTTT CASSLVARLNNSPLHF
TRBJ1-2 TRBV7-9 12 - - TGTGCCAGCAGCCCGGGGGTCAGTGGCTACACCTTC CASSPGVSGYTF
TRBJ1-1 TRBV6-1 13 few - TGTGCCAGCAGAATTGGGACCGGGACTGAAGCTTTCTTT CASRIGTGTEAFF
TRBJ2-7 TRBV7-2 14 few TRBD2 TGTGCCAGCAGCTTAACGGGAGGTCGATCCGAGCAGTACTTC CASSLTGGRSEQYF
TRBJ2-5 TRBV7-3 14 - - TGTGCCAGCAGCTTTTGGGACGTAGGAGAGACCCAGTACTTC CASSFWDVGETQYF
TRBJ2-5 TRBV20-1 15 - - TGCAGTGCTCAGAGGGCGGAAAGGCTATCGGAGACCCAGTACTTC CSAQRAERLSETQYF
TRBJ2-1 TRBV11-2 12 - - TGTGCCAGCAGACAGGACCTCAATGAGCAGTTCTTC CASRQDLNEQFF
TRBJ2-1 TRBV7-6 15 many - TGTGCCAGCAGCTTAGCCCCGGGGTTGTCCAATGAGCAGTTCTTC CASSLAPGLSNEQFF
TRBJ2-1 TRBV5-1 13 - - TGCGCCAGCAGGATTGGCTCCTACAATGAGCAGTTCTTC CASRIGSYNEQFF
TRBJ1-6 TRBV6-5 15 - TRBD1 TGTGCCAGCAGTTTTGGCGGGACAGCTAATTCACCCCTCCACTTT CASSFGGTANSPLHF
TRBJ1-6 TRBV6-1 13 - - TGTGCCTACCAGACAAGTCATAATTCACCCCTCCACTTT CAYQTSHNSPLHF
TRBJ2-5 TRBV20-1 13 - TRBD1 TGCAGTGCTCGGGACAGGCCAGGGGGGACCCAGTACTTC CSARDRPGGTQYF
TRBJ2-1 TRBV6-1 17 few - TGTGCCAGCACTCGGGGGACAGAAGCTTCTGCCTACAATGAGCAGTTCTTC CASTRGTEASAYNEQFF
TRBJ1-3 TRBV7-9 15 - - TGTGCCAGCAGCTTAGCATACAACTCTGGAAACACCATATATTTT CASSLAYNSGNTIYF
TRBJ2-3 TRBV5-1 17 few TRBD2 TGCGCCAGCAGCTTGGAGTTAGCGGGCCGTGTGGGAGATACGCAGTATTTT CASSLELAGRVGDTQYF
TRBJ2-7 TRBV18 16 many TRBD1 TGTGCCAGCAGCCCACCCGGGACAGGGGTCCTCTACGAGCAGTACTTC CASSPPGTGVLYEQYF
TRBJ2-1 TRBV7-2 12 many - TGTGCCAGCAGCTTCCTAGCTGGTGAGCAGTTCTTC CASSFLAGEQFF